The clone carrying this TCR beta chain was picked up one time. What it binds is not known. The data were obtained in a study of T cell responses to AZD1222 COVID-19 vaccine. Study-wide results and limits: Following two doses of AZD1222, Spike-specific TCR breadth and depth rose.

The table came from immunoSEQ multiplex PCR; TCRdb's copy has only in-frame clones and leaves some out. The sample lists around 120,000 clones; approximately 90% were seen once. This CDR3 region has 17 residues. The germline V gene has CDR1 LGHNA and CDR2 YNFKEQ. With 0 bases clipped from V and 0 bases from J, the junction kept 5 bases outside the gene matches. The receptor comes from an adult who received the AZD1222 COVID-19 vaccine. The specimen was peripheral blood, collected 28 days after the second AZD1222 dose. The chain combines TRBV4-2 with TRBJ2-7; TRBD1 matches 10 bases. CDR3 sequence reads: CASSQDRGQGSSYEQYF. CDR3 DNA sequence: TGTGCCAGCAGCCAAGATCGGGGACAGGGGAGCTCCTACGAGCAGTACTTC.